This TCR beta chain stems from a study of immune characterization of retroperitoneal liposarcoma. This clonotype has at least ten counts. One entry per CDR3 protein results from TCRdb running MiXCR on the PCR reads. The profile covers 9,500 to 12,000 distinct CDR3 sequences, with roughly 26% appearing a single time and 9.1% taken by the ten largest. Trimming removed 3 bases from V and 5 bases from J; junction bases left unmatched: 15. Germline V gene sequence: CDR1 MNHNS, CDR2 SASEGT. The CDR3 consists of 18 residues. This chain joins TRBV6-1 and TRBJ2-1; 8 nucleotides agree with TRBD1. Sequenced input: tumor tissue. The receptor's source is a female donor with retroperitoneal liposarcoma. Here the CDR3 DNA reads TGTGCCAGCAGTGAGCGAATGTTAGGACAGGGTGTCAACAATGAGCAGTTCTTC. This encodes CASSERMLGQGVNNEQFF.